Listed below are T cell receptor beta chains from one sample, sequenced in a study of T cells expressing NK-cell markers. One entry per CDR3 protein, without DNA, is what TCRdb gives after re-calling the 5' RACE reads. The listing records some 280,000 distinct CDR3 sequences. The sequencing sample was made of blood T cells: a sorted CD56 or NKG2C T cell subset, CD4+ or CD8+ T cells, or bulk PBMC T cells (not recorded which). Every receptor here comes from a man aged 18 to 29 in good health. Both conserved end residues are part of each CDR3. Fields, in order: J gene, V gene, CDR3 protein.

>TRBJ1-5|TRBV5-5
CASSFSYSNQPQHF
>TRBJ1-2|TRBV29-1
CSVDVEVGYTF
>TRBJ2-1|TRBV20-1
CSARAQTSGRGEQFF
>TRBJ2-4|TRBV20-1
CSAGTGEVSNIQYF
>TRBJ2-1|TRBV3-1
CASSQVLAANNEQFF
>TRBJ2-5|TRBV4-1
CASSRTQGEVGETQYF
>TRBJ2-1|TRBV27
CASSLIPSIYNEQFF
>TRBJ2-3|TRBV20-1
CSASRSSGLTDTQYF
>TRBJ2-7|TRBV20-1
CSAPEGGISYEQYF
>TRBJ2-2|TRBV11-2
CASRLAGARTGELFF
>TRBJ1-1|TRBV24-1
CATSDYLSTEAFF
>TRBJ2-1|TRBV10-3
CAIRSGRGDEQFF
>TRBJ2-1|TRBV5-5
CASSFASRSNEQFF
>TRBJ2-3|TRBV5-5
CASSLVLSGPTDTQYF
>TRBJ2-1|TRBV7-9
CASSVQGARGEQFF
>TRBJ2-3|TRBV11-2
CASTEGRGTDTQYF
>TRBJ2-3|TRBV5-4
CASSLLTSADTQYF
>TRBJ2-7|TRBV6-2/TRBV6-3
CASSGSYEQYF
>TRBJ2-3|TRBV12-3/TRBV12-4
CASSPRRTSTDTQYF
>TRBJ1-6|TRBV30
CAWSLARGNSPLHF
>TRBJ2-6|TRBV6-1
CASSPTRTGHPSGANVLTF
>TRBJ2-1|TRBV20-1
CSADGTSTKDSYNEQFF
>TRBJ2-7|TRBV5-4
CASTQSPKTGTYEQYF
>TRBJ2-1|TRBV12-3/TRBV12-4
CASRGRGGLAGGRNNEQFF
>TRBJ2-6|TRBV29-1
CSAGQGAVSGANVLTF
>TRBJ1-1|TRBV6-1
CASSEAVTGRAFF
>TRBJ2-1|TRBV15
CATSSAVAEQFF
>TRBJ2-7|TRBV6-5
CASSLLPAGGTPSPEQYF
>TRBJ2-5|TRBV5-1
CASSLGRDWTQETQYF
>TRBJ2-1|TRBV20-1
CSARAPVNLYNEQFF
>TRBJ1-1|TRBV29-1
CSVLTWLRNTEAFF
>TRBJ1-3|TRBV5-1
CASSPFGQEASGNTIYF
>TRBJ1-2|TRBV3-1
CASSQRRDSGYTF
>TRBJ2-1|TRBV12-3/TRBV12-4
CASRLAGESSYNEQFF
>TRBJ2-7|TRBV20-1
CSARSDSNYEQYF
>TRBJ2-1|TRBV6-1
CASSQRGPRLYNEQFF
>TRBJ2-1|TRBV10-3
CAISIGLADEQFF
>TRBJ2-7|TRBV6-1
CASSRNRDGVYEQYF